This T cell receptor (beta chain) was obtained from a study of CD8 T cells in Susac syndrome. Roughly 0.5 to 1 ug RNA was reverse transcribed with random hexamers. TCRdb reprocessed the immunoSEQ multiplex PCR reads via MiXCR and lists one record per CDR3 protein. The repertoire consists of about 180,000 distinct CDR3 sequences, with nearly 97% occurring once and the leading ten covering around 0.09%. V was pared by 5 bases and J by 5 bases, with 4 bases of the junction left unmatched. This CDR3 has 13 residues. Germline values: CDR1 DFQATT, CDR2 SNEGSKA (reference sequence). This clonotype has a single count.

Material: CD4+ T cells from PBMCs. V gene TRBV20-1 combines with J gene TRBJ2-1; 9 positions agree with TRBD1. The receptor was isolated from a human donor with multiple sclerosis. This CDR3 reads CSASRTGDNEQFF. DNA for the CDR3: TGCAGTGCTTCCCGGACAGGGGACAATGAGCAGTTCTTC.